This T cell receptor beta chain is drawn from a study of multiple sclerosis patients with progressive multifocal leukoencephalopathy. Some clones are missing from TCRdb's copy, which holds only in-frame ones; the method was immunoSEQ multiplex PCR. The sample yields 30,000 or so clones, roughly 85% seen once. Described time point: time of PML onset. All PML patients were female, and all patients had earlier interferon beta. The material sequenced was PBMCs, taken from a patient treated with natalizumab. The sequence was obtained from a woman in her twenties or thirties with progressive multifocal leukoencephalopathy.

CDR3 in amino acids: CASSLPAGPTDTQYF. In DNA, the CDR3 is TGTGCCAGCAGCTTACCGGCAGGACCTACGGATACGCAGTATTTT. The chain uses TRBV7-2 and TRBJ2-3; no reliable D call. V lost 2 bases to trimming and J lost 6 bases, with 15 bases between them. This CDR3 comprises 15 residues. In germline, CDR1 is SGHTA, CDR2 FQGNSA.